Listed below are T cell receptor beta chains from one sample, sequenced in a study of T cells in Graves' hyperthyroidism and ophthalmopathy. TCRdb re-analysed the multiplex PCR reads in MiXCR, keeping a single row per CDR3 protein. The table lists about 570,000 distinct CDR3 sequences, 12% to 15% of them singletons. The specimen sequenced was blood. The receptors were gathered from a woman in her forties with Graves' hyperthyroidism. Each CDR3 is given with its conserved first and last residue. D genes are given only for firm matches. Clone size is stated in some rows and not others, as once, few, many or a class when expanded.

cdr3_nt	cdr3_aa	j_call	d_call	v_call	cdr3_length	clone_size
TGTGCCGGCAGCGACAACGGGGCCACCTACGAGCAGTACTTC	CAGSDNGATYEQYF	TRBJ2-7	-	TRBV2	14	few
TGTGCCAGCAGCTCCTCCTTAGGGGGCGCGATCACTGAAGCTTTCTTT	CASSSSLGGAITEAFF	TRBJ1-1	TRBD1	TRBV7-9	16	many
TGCGCCAGCAGCTTGGAGCGGGAGGGCCGTGGGGCCAACGTCCTGACTTTC	CASSLEREGRGANVLTF	TRBJ2-6	TRBD2	TRBV5-1	17	many
TGTGCCAGCTCATGGACAGGGGGCCTAATGGGCAGTTCACCCCTCCACTTT	CASSWTGGLMGSSPLHF	TRBJ1-6	TRBD1	TRBV28	17	-
TGTGCCAGCAGCCCTCCCGGTGCCTCCATCGGGAACACTGAAGCTTTCTTT	CASSPPGASIGNTEAFF	TRBJ1-1	-	TRBV11-2	17	many
TGTGCCAGCAGCCTCGAGTGGGGGGATGAGCAGTTCTTC	CASSLEWGDEQFF	TRBJ2-1	-	TRBV11-3	13	many
TGTGCCAGCAGTTCTCGACTAGCGGGGACCACAGATACGCAGTATTTT	CASSSRLAGTTDTQYF	TRBJ2-3	TRBD2	TRBV27	16	many
TGTGCCAGCTCTGGCACAGACCGAGCCTACGAGCAGTACTTC	CASSGTDRAYEQYF	TRBJ2-7	-	TRBV12-3/TRBV12-4	14	many
TGCAGTGCTAGTAGGGGGACGGACACCGGGGAGCTGTTTTTT	CSASRGTDTGELFF	TRBJ2-2	-	TRBV20-1	14	-
TGTGCCAGCGGGGACGGCTACGAGCAGTACTTC	CASGDGYEQYF	TRBJ2-7	-	TRBV12-3/TRBV12-4	11	few
TGCGCCAGCAGTTGGGAGGGCCGGGACACAGATACGCAGTATTTT	CASSWEGRDTDTQYF	TRBJ2-3	TRBD2	TRBV5-1	15	many
TGTGCCAGCAGTCTCTTGATAGGGAACTACGAGCAGTACTTC	CASSLLIGNYEQYF	TRBJ2-7	-	TRBV27	14	-
TGTGCCAGCAGCTTAGTGTCAGGGGGCTTCACAACTGAAGCTTTCTTT	CASSLVSGGFTTEAFF	TRBJ1-1	TRBD1	TRBV7-9	16	-
TGTGCCAGCAGCCTTTGGACTAGCGGGAGTCTCACAGATACGCAGTATTTT	CASSLWTSGSLTDTQYF	TRBJ2-3	TRBD2	TRBV11-2	17	-
TGTGCCATCAGTACAGGGGGTGCTGGCTACACCTTC	CAISTGGAGYTF	TRBJ1-2	TRBD1	TRBV10-3	12	-
TGTGCCAGCAGTGGGCGGCTGGGCCTTAGCACAGATACGCAGTATTTT	CASSGRLGLSTDTQYF	TRBJ2-3	-	TRBV2	16	many
TGTGCCACCAGTGATCCACGACAGGATTACACAGATACGCAGTATTTT	CATSDPRQDYTDTQYF	TRBJ2-3	-	TRBV24-1	16	many
TGCGCCAGCAGAGCGGGAGGAGGCGGGGAGCTGTTTTTT	CASRAGGGGELFF	TRBJ2-2	TRBD2	TRBV10-2	13	many
TGTGCCAGCAGCTTAGGGAATTCCTACGAGCAGTACTTC	CASSLGNSYEQYF	TRBJ2-7	-	TRBV7-9	13	many
TGCAGTGCTAGAGCTGGTGTTGTTGAGCAGTTCTTC	CSARAGVVEQFF	TRBJ2-1	-	TRBV20-1	12	many
TGTGCCAGCAGCCCCGGACAGGGGGGAAGCAATCAGCCCCAGCATTTT	CASSPGQGGSNQPQHF	TRBJ1-5	TRBD1	TRBV7-8	16	many
TGTGCCAGTAGCAAAACGGACAGGAGATACACCGGGGAGCTGTTTTTT	CASSKTDRRYTGELFF	TRBJ2-2	TRBD1	TRBV19	16	-
TGTGCCAGCAGCTTAAACGCAGGGGGTGTTCCTGAAGCTTTCTTT	CASSLNAGGVPEAFF	TRBJ1-1	TRBD1	TRBV7-3	15	-
TGTGCCAGCAGCCAACTAGCGGCCCAAGAGACCCAGTACTTC	CASSQLAAQETQYF	TRBJ2-5	TRBD2	TRBV3-1	14	many
TGTGCCAGCAGGCCTGACAGGGCCCAAGAGACCCAGTACTTC	CASRPDRAQETQYF	TRBJ2-5	TRBD1	TRBV28	14	many
TGTGCCAGCAGCCTCAGTGATAGCATTCAGTACTTC	CASSLSDSIQYF	TRBJ2-4	-	TRBV3-1	12	many
TGTGCCAGCAGTCCCCTCTCGGGAGAGCAGTACTTC	CASSPLSGEQYF	TRBJ2-7	-	TRBV28	12	many
TGTGCCAGCAGTTTATGGTCCAGCGGGAGGGTCCCTAACAATGAGCAGTTCTTC	CASSLWSSGRVPNNEQFF	TRBJ2-1	TRBD2	TRBV28	18	many
TGTGCCATGACTGGGGCCAACCCGGGGGAGCAGTACTTC	CAMTGANPGEQYF	TRBJ2-7	-	TRBV10-3	13	-
TGTGCCAGCAGCCCCCTCTCCCCGAGCTCGTATGGCTACACCTTC	CASSPLSPSSYGYTF	TRBJ1-2	-	TRBV7-8	15	many
TGTGCCAGCAGTGGCTCACTAGCGGGAGTCTACAATGAGCAGTTCTTC	CASSGSLAGVYNEQFF	TRBJ2-1	TRBD2	TRBV25-1	16	-
TGTGCCAGCAGTCAAGCGGCTAGCTACAATGAGCAGTTCTTC	CASSQAASYNEQFF	TRBJ2-1	-	TRBV6-2/TRBV6-3	14	-
TGTGCCATCAGTGAGCAGAATAGCAATCAGCCCCAGCATTTT	CAISEQNSNQPQHF	TRBJ1-5	-	TRBV10-3	14	-
TGTGCCACCAGTGACCCCGACTGGGCGGGAGGAAACACCGGGGAGCTGTTTTTT	CATSDPDWAGGNTGELFF	TRBJ2-2	TRBD2	TRBV24-1	18	few
TGTGCCAGCAACGATGAAGCCACACTCAACAATGAGCAGTTCTTC	CASNDEATLNNEQFF	TRBJ2-1	-	TRBV6-1	15	-
TGTGCCAGCAGTTATGGGGTCGGGGTAGGAGTCGAGCAGTACTTC	CASSYGVGVGVEQYF	TRBJ2-7	-	TRBV5-4	15	many
TGTGCCAGCAGTTTAGTCTCGGGATCTGGGGCCAACGTCCTGACTTTC	CASSLVSGSGANVLTF	TRBJ2-6	-	TRBV12-3/TRBV12-4	16	few
TGTGCCAGCAGTTACGCTAACGGCCTTGGCTACACCTTC	CASSYANGLGYTF	TRBJ1-2	-	TRBV6-2/TRBV6-3	13	-
TGTGCCAGCAGTCTGGCGGGGGGTGGCTACACCTTC	CASSLAGGGYTF	TRBJ1-2	-	TRBV6-1	12	many
TGTGCCAGCAGCCAACTAGCGGCGGGTGGCTACACCTTC	CASSQLAAGGYTF	TRBJ1-2	-	TRBV3-1	13	many
TGTGCCTGGAGTGGAAGGAGGACTGAAGCTTTCTTT	CAWSGRRTEAFF	TRBJ1-1	-	TRBV30	12	many